This T cell receptor (beta chain) is drawn from a study of shared clonotypes between healthy human individuals. Replicate PCRs from sorted subsets contained around 200 ng DNA, which is some 29,000 T cell genomes. The protocol was immunoSEQ multiplex PCR, while the TCRdb copy is restricted to in-frame clones and leaves out a portion. The sample holds 2,500,000 or so clones, 80% to 95% seen once. As regards this clone: Other nucleotide sequences from this sample produce the same CDR3.

The CDR3 length is 16 residues. Germline assignment: CDR1 SGHRS and CDR2 YFSETQ. V was clipped by 5 bases and J by 3 bases; unmatched bases: 5. V is TRBV5-1 and J is TRBJ2-1, with 13 bases fitting TRBD2. The receptor was isolated from a man aged 18-30 years in good health. Some clones in this sample may be carry-over from other donors' samples. Material: naive CD4+ T cells from PBMCs. As for subset: CD45RA+ positively selected. The DNA for the CDR3 is TGCGCCAGCAGTTCTAGGACTAGCGGGAGCTACAATGAGCAGTTCTTC. Protein sequence: CASSSRTSGSYNEQFF.